This T cell receptor beta chain is drawn from a study of blood T cells in healthy people across ages. Collection of about 9.4 milliliters of peripheral blood was performed for each donor. This clonotype was seen only a few times. Per the germline V gene, CDR1 is SGDLS and CDR2 is YYNGEE. V shed 2 bases and J 2 bases; nucleotides not matched to a gene: 10. The CDR3 has 17 amino acids. The use of a sample-barcoded 5' primer and a J-beta primer mix characterized a second PCR of roughly 6 to 11 cycles. Each cDNA molecule received a tag from a template-switch adaptor that had 12 random nucleotides. Every sample gave at least 3 million paired-end reads containing CDR3. A single record per CDR3 protein comes from TCRdb applying MiXCR to the 5' RACE reads. The data show approximately 800,000 distinct CDR3 sequences, approximately 53% seen once.

Sequencing input: blood. The chain links TRBV9 to TRBJ2-5; 9 nucleotides agree with TRBD1. This TCR came from a man aged 40-50 years in good health. CDR3 residues: CASSVSSLGQGQETQYF. The CDR3 DNA reads TGTGCCAGCAGCGTTAGTAGTCTGGGACAGGGACAAGAGACCCAGTACTTC. The whole variable domain, filled in from reference TRBV9 and TRBJ2-5, reads DSGVTQTPKHLITATGQRVTLRCSPRSGDLSVYWYQQSLDQGLQFLIQYYNGEERAKGNILERFSAQQFPDLHSELNLSSLELGDSALYFCASSVSSLGQGQETQYFGPGTRLLVL.